Following are 6 T cell receptor beta chains from one sample sequenced in a study of T-cell reconstitution after alpha-beta-depleted transplantation in children. Unique molecular identifiers tagged the TCRbeta library. TCRdb analysed the PCR reads with MiXCR anew, one entry per CDR3 protein. This table holds around 450,000 distinct CDR3 sequences, about 16% found once. The material sequenced was PBMCs, mostly from graft donor cells, taken 360 days after TCRalphabeta/CD19-depleted stem cell transplant. The source is a boy younger than two who had a stem cell transplant for Wiskott-Aldrich syndrome, so the T cells may come from the graft donor.

This chain links TRBV12-3 or TRBV12-4 with TRBJ1-2; no clear D gene. V lost 6 bases, J lost 6 bases, and 8 bases lay in between. The CDR3 contains 11 residues. The DNA for the CDR3 is TGTGCCAGCAGCCGTTATAATGGCTACACCTTC. Protein sequence: CASSRYNGYTF.

A few counts support this clonotype. V is TRBV12-3 or TRBV12-4 and J is TRBJ1-6; D possibly corresponds to TRBD1 (5 bases). V was trimmed by 3 bases and J by 9 bases, leaving 9 bases between them. The CDR3 has 13 residues. Here the CDR3 reads CASSFTGGSPLHF. DNA for the CDR3: TGTGCCAGCAGTTTTACGGGGGGTTCACCCCTCCACTTT.

There are a few counts of this clonotype. The J gene is TRBJ2-5, the V gene TRBV5-6; 16 bases map to TRBD2. This CDR3 is 19 amino acids long. The V segment lost 3 bases and the J segment 4 bases; nucleotides outside the gene matches: 12. Germline V CDR1 and CDR2: SGHDT, YYEEEE. CDR3 sequence reads: CASSWTPGLAGGPGETQYF. In DNA form, the CDR3 reads TGTGCCAGCAGCTGGACCCCGGGACTAGCGGGAGGGCCGGGAGAGACCCAGTACTTC.

The chain recombines TRBV29-1 with TRBJ2-5; 10 bases line up with TRBD2. Germline values: CDR1 SQVTM, CDR2 ANQGSEA. With 7 bases clipped from V and 5 bases from J, the junction kept 4 bases outside the gene matches. The CDR3 extends over 12 amino acids. The CDR3 spells CSAAGGHETQYF. The DNA for the CDR3 is TGCAGCGCAGCGGGGGGGCACGAGACCCAGTACTTC.

This clonotype has just a few counts. The chain recombines TRBV20-1 with TRBJ2-5; 7 bases are a match to TRBD2. The germline gives CDR1 DFQATT, CDR2 SNEGSKA (reference sequence). Trimming removed 3 bases from V and 1 base from J; junction bases left unmatched: 5. The CDR3 length is 14 residues. In DNA, the CDR3 is TGCAGTGCTAGCGTGGGGACTATCCAAGAGACCCAGTACTTC. This encodes CSASVGTIQETQYF.

This chain uses TRBV5-1 with TRBJ2-5, with 8 positions matching TRBD1. Germline trimming cut 5 bases from V and 2 bases from J; bases unmatched to any gene: 14. CDR3 length: 17 residues. Germline V gives CDR1 SGHRS, CDR2 YFSETQ. In DNA form, the CDR3 reads TGCGCCAGCAGGCGATGGACAGGGAGGTTGAGGCAAGAGACCCAGTACTTC. Protein product: CASRRWTGRLRQETQYF.